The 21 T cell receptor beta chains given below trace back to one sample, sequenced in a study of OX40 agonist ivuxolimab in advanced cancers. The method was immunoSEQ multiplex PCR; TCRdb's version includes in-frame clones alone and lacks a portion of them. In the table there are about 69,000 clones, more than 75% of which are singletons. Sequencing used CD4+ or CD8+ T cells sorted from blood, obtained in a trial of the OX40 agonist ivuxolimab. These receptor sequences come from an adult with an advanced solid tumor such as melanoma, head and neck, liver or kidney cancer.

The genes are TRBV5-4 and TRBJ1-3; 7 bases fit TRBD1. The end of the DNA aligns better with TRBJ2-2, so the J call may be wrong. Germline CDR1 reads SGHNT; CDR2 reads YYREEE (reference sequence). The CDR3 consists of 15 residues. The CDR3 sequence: CASSLRQGNTGELFF. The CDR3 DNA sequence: TGTGCCAGCAGCCTGCGACAGGGAAACACCGGGGAGCTGTTTTTT.

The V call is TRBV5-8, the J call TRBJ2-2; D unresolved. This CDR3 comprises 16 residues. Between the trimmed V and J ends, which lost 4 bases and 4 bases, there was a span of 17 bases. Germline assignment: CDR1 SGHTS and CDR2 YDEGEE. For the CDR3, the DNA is TGTGCCAGCAGCCCTTGGACGGCCGGTCCCACCGGGGAGCTGTTTTTT. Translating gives CASSPWTAGPTGELFF.

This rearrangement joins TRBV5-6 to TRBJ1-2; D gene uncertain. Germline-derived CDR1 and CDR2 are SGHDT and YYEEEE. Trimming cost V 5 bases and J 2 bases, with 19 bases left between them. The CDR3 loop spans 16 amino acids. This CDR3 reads CASRMGQQLRNYGYTF. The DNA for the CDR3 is TGTGCCAGCAGGATGGGCCAGCAGCTAAGAAACTATGGCTACACCTTC.

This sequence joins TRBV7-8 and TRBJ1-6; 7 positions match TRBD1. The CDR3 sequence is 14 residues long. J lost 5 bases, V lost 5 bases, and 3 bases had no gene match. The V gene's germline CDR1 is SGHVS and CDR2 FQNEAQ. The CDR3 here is CASSVQGNNSPLHF. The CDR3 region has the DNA TGTGCCAGCAGCGTACAGGGGAATAATTCACCCCTCCACTTT.

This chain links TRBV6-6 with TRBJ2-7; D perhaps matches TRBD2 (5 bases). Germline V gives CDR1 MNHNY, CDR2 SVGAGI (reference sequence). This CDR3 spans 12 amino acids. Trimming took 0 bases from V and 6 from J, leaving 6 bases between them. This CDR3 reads CASSYSGVEQYF. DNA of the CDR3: TGTGCCAGCAGTTACTCCGGGGTCGAGCAGTACTTC.

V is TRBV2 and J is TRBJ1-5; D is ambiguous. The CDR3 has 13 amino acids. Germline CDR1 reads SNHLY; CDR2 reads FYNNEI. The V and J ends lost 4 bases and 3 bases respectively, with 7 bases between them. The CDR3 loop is CASSGVFNQPQHF. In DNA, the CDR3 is TGTGCCAGCAGTGGGGTCTTCAATCAGCCCCAGCATTTT.

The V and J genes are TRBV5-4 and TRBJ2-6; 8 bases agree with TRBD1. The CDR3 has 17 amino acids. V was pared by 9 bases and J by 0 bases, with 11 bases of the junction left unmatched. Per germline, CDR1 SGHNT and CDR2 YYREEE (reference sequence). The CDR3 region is CATPTGAHTSGANVLTF. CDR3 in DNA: TGTGCCACCCCGACAGGGGCCCATACCTCTGGGGCCAACGTCCTGACTTTC. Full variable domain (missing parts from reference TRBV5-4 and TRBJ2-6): ETGVTQSPTHLIKTRGQQVTLRCSSQSGHNTVSWYQQALGQGPQFIFQYYREEENGRGNFPPRFSGLQFPNYSSELNVNALELDDSALYLCATPTGAHTSGANVLTFGAGSRLTVL.

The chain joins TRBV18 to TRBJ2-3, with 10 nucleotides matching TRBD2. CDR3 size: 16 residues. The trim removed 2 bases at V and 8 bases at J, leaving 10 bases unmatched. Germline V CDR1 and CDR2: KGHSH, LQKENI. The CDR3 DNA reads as TGTGCCAGCTCACCATGGCTAGCGGGAGCCCGGGGTACGCAGTATTTT. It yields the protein CASSPWLAGARGTQYF.

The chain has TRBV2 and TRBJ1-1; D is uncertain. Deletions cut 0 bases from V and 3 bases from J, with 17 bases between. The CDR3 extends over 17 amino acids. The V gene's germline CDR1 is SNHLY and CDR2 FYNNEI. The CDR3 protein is CASSEAYGPGSDTEAFF. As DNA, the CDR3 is TGTGCCAGCAGTGAAGCGTACGGGCCAGGTTCGGACACTGAAGCTTTCTTT. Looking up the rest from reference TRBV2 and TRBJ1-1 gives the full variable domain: EPEVTQTPSHQVTQMGQEVILRCVPISNHLYFYWYRQILGQKVEFLVSFYNNEISEKSEIFDDQFSVERPDGSNFTLKIRSTKLEDSAMYFCASSEAYGPGSDTEAFFGQGTRLTVV.

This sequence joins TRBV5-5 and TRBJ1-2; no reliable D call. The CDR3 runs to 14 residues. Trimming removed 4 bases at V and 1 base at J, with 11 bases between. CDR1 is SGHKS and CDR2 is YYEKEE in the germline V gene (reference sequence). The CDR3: CASSREGLNYGYTF. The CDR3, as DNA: TGTGCCAGCAGCCGGGAGGGCCTTAACTATGGCTACACCTTC.

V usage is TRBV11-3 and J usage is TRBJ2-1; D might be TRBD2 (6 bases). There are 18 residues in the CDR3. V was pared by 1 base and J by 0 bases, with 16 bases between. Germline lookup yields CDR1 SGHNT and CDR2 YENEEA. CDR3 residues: CASSLGVSGYSSYNEQFF. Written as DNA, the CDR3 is TGTGCCAGCAGCTTAGGGGTTAGCGGCTACAGCTCCTACAATGAGCAGTTCTTC.

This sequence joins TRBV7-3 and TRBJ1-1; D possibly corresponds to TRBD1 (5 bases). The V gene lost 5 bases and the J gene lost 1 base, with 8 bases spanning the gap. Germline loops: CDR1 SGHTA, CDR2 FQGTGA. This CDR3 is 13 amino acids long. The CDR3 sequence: CASSRTPNTEAFF. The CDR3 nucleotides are TGTGCCAGCAGCCGGACACCGAACACTGAAGCTTTCTTT. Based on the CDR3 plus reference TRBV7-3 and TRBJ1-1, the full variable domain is GAGVSQTPSNKVTEKGKYVELRCDPISGHTALYWYRQSLGQGPEFLIYFQGTGAADDSGLPNDRFFAVRPEGSVSTLKIQRTERGDSAVYLCASSRTPNTEAFFGQGTRLTVV.

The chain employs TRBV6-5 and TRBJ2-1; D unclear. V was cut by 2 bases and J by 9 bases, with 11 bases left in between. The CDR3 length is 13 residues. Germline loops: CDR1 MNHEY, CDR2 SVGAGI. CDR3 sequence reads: CASSYVMEREQFF. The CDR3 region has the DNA TGTGCCAGCAGTTACGTCATGGAGCGTGAGCAGTTCTTC.

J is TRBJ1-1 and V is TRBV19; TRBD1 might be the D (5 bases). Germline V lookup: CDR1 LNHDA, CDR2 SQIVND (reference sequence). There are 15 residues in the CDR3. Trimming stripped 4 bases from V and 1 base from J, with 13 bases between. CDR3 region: CASSRFNGGNTEAFF. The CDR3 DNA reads TGTGCCAGTAGTAGATTCAATGGGGGGAACACTGAAGCTTTCTTT.

CDR3 protein: CASSIGQGAGYGYTF. The CDR3 DNA is TGTGCCAGTAGTATCGGGCAGGGGGCAGGGTATGGCTACACCTTC. V and J are TRBV19 and TRBJ1-2, with 8 bases aligning to TRBD1. This CDR3 is built from 15 residues. V was pared by 3 bases and J by 5 bases, with 8 bases of the junction left unmatched. CDR1 and CDR2 (germline): LNHDA, SQIVND (reference sequence). The full variable domain, rest sourced from reference TRBV19 and TRBJ1-2, is DGGITQSPKYLFRKEGQNVTLSCEQNLNHDAMYWYRQDPGQGLRLIYYSQIVNDFQKGDIAEGYSVSREKKESFPLTVTSAQKNPTAFYLCASSIGQGAGYGYTFGSGTRLTVV.

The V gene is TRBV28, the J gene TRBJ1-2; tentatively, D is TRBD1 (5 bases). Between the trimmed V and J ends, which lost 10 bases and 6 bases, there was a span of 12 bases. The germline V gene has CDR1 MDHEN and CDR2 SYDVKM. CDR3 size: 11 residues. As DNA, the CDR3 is TGTGCCACCTACAGAGGGGATGGCTACACCTTC. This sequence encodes CATYRGDGYTF.

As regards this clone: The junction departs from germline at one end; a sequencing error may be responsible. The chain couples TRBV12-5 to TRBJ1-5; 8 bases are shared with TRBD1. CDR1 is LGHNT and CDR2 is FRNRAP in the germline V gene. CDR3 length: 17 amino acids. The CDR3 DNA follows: TGTGCTAGTGCTTTGGACAGGGTGGGATATAGCAATCAGCCCCAGCATTTT. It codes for CASALDRVGYSNQPQHF.

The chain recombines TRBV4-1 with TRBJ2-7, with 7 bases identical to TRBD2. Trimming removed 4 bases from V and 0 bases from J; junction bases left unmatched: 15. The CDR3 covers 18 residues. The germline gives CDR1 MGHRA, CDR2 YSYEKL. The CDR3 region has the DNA TGCGCCAGCAGCCTTAAAGCCCACAAGGGCGGGAGCTCCTACGAGCAGTACTTC. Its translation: CASSLKAHKGGSSYEQYF.

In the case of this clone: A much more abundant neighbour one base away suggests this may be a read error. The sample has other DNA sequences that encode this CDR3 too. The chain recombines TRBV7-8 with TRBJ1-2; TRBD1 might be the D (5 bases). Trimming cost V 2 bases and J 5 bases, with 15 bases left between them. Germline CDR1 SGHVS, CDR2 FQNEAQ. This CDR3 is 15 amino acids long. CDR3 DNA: TGTGCCAGCAGCTTAAGTTTGGGGCAGGAATATGGCTACACCTTC. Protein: CASSLSLGQEYGYTF.

The CDR3 sequence: CASSIRNEQFF. CDR3 sequence (DNA): TGTGCCAGTAGTATTAGAAATGAGCAGTTCTTC. The chain uses TRBV19 and TRBJ2-1; no definite D call. V was pared by 3 bases and J by 7 bases, with 4 bases between. Germline V gene lookup returns CDR1 LNHDA and CDR2 SQIVND (reference sequence). CDR3 length equals 11 residues.

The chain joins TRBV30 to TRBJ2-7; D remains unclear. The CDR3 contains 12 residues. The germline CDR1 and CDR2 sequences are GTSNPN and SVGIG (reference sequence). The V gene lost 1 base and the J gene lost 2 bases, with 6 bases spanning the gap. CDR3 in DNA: TGTGCCTGGAGTGCCGAGACCTACGAGCAGTACTTC. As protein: CAWSAETYEQYF.